This TCR beta chain was obtained from a study of control samples from healthy donors and cancer patients. This clone has only one observation. Sequencing used immunoSEQ multiplex PCR; TCRdb keeps in-frame clones, though not all of them. The sample consists of about 70,000 clones, over 75% of them appearing once. The V and J ends lost 8 bases and 8 bases, in that order; junction bases with no gene match: 15. Germline-derived CDR1 and CDR2 are MGHDK and SYGVNS. The CDR3 totals 15 residues. The receptor comes from a man aged 50 to 60 in good health. The V call is TRBV25-1, the J call TRBJ2-3, with 8 bases matching TRBD2. Input material: blood. In nucleotides, the CDR3 is TGTGCCAGCGGAGCTGGAGCGGGAGCTCTCGCTACGCAGTATTTT. Translated: CASGAGAGALATQYF. The entire variable domain, with the rest obtained from reference TRBV25-1 and TRBJ2-3, is as follows: EADIYQTPRYLVIGTGKKITLECSQTMGHDKMYWYQQDPGMELHLIHYSYGVNSTEKGDLSSESTVSRIRTEHFPLTLESARPSHTSQYLCASGAGAGALATQYFGPGTRLTVL.